The clone carrying this TCR beta chain was seen only once. CDR3 length equals 13 residues. The V end lost 0 bases, the J end lost 4 bases, and 4 bases lay between the germline ends. Germline V lookup: CDR1 SGHRS, CDR2 YFSETQ. The data originate from a study of T cell changes during pregnancy in multiple sclerosis. TCRdb's table, derived via immunoSEQ multiplex PCR, lists solely in-frame clones and lacks some. The sample shows about 38,000 clones, roughly 90% of them seen only once. The sample was CD4+ T cells from peripheral blood mononuclear cells, taken before pregnancy. The clonotype was recovered from a female donor with multiple sclerosis, enrolled in a pregnancy study. V usage is TRBV5-1 and J usage is TRBJ2-2; no definite D call. The CDR3 spells CASSLGGTGELFF. CDR3 bases: TGCGCCAGCAGCTTGGGCGGCACCGGGGAGCTGTTTTTT.